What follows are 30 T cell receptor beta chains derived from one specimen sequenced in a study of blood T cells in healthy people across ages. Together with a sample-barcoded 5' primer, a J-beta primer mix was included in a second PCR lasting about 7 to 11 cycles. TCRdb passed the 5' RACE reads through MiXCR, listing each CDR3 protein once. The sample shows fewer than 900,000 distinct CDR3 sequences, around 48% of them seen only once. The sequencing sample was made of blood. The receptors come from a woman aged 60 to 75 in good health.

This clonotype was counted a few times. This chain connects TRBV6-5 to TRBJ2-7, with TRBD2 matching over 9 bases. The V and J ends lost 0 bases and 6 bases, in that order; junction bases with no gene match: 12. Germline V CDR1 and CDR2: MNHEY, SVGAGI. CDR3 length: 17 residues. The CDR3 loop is CASSYSTPLAGRGEQYF. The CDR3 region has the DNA TGTGCCAGCAGTTACTCGACACCCCTAGCGGGAAGGGGCGAGCAGTACTTC.

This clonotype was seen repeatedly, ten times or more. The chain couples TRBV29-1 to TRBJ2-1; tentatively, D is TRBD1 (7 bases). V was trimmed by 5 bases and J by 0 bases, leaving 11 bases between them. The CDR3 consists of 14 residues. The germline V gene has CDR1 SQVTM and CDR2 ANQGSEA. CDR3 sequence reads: CSVSQGGSYNEQFF. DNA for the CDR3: TGCAGCGTTTCCCAGGGGGGCTCCTACAATGAGCAGTTCTTC.

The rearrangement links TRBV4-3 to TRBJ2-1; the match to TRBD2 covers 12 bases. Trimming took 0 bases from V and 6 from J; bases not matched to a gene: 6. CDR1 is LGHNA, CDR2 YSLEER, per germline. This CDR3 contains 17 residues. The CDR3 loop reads CASSQDLASGRGNEQFF. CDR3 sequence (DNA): TGCGCCAGCAGCCAAGATTTGGCTAGCGGGAGGGGCAATGAGCAGTTCTTC.

The DNA of the CDR3 is TGTGCCAGCAGTTACTCCGTCGTGACCCAGTACTTC. As protein: CASSYSVVTQYF. The chain employs TRBV6-2 or TRBV6-3 and TRBJ2-7; D remains ambiguous. The DNA end is more similar to TRBJ2-5, so the J call may be wrong. Germline V gene sequence: CDR1 MNHEY, CDR2 SVGEGT. The CDR3 is 12 residues long.

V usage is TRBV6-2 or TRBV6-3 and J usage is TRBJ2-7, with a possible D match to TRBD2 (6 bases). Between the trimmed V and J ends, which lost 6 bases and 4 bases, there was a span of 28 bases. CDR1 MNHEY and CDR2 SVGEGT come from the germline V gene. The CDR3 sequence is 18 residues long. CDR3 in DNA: TGTGCCAGCAGCCCCGCGGTCTCTCCCGGGGGAAGGGTATACGAGCAGTACTTC. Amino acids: CASSPAVSPGGRVYEQYF.

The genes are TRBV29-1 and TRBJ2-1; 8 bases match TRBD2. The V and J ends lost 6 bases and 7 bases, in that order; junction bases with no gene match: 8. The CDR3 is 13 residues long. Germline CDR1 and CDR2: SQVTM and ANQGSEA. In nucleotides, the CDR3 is TGCAGCGTGAACCTTCGACTAGCGAATGAGCAGTTCTTC. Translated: CSVNLRLANEQFF.

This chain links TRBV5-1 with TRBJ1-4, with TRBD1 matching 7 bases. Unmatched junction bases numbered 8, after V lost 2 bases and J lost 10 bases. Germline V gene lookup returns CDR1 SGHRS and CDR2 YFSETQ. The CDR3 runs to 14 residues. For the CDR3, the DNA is TGCGCCAGCAGCTTACTGACAGGGCCCGGAAAACTGTTTTTT. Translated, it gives CASSLLTGPGKLFF.

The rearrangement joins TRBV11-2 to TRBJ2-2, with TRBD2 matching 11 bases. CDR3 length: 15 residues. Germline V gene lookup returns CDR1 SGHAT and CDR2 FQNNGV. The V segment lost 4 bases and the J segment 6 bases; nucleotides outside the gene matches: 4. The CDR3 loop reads CASSYTSGSAGELFF. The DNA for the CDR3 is TGTGCCAGCAGCTACACTAGCGGGAGCGCCGGGGAGCTGTTTTTT. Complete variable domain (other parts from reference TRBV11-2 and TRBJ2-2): EAGVAQSPRYKIIEKRQSVAFWCNPISGHATLYWYQQILGQGPKLLIQFQNNGVVDDSQLPKDRFSAERLKGVDSTLKIQPAKLEDSAVYLCASSYTSGSAGELFFGEGSRLTVL.

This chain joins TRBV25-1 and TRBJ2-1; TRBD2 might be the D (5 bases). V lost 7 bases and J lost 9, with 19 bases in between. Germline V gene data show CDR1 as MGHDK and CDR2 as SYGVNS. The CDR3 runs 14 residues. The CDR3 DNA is TGTGCCAGCAACGTGGGAGTTGGATACGGTGAGCAGTTCTTC. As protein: CASNVGVGYGEQFF.

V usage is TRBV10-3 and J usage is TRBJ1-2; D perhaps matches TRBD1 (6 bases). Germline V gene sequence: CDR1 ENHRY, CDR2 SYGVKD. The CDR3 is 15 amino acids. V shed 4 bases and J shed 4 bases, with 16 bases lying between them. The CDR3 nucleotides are TGTGCCATCAGTGGAGACAGGACCACATTCTATGGCTACACCTTC. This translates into CAISGDRTTFYGYTF.

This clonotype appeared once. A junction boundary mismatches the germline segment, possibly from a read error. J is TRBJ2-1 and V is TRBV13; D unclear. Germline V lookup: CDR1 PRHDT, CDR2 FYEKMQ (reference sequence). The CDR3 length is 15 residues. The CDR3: CASSLGRITYNGQFF. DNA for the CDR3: TGTGCCAGCAGCTTAGGGCGTATCACCTACAATGGGCAGTTCTTC.

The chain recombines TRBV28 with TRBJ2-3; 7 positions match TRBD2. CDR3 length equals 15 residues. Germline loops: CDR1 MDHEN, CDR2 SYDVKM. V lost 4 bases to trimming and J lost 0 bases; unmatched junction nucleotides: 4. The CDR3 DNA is TGTGCCAGCAGTTCCGGGAGGTCTAGCACAGATACGCAGTATTTT. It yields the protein CASSSGRSSTDTQYF.

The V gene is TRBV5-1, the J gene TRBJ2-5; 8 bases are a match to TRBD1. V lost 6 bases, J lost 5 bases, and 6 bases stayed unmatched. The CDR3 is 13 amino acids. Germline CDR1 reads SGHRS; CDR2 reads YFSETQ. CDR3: CASTFGQGETQYF. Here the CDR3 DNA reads TGCGCCAGCACCTTTGGACAGGGCGAGACCCAGTACTTC. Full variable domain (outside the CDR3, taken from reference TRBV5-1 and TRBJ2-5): KAGVTQTPRYLIKTRGQQVTLSCSPISGHRSVSWYQQTPGQGLQFLFEYFSETQRNKGNFPGRFSGRQFSNSRSEMNVSTLELGDSALYLCASTFGQGETQYFGPGTRLLVL.

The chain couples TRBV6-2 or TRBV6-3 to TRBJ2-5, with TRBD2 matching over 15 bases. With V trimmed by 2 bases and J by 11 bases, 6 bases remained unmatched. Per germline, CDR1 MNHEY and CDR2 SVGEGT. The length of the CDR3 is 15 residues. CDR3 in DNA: TGTGCCAGCAGTTACCGGGGACTAGCGGGAGGATGGCAGTACTTC. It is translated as CASSYRGLAGGWQYF.

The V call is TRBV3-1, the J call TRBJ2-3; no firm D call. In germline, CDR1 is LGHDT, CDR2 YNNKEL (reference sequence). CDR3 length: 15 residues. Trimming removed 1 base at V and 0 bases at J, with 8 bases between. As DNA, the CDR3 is TGTGCCAGCAGCCAAGCAGCTACTAGCACAGATACGCAGTATTTT. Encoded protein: CASSQAATSTDTQYF.

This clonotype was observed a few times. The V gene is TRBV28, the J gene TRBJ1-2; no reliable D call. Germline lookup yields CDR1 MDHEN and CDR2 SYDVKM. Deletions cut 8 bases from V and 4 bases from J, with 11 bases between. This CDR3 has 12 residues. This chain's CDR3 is CASAQVLYGYTF. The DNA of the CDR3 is TGTGCCAGCGCCCAGGTCCTCTATGGCTACACCTTC.

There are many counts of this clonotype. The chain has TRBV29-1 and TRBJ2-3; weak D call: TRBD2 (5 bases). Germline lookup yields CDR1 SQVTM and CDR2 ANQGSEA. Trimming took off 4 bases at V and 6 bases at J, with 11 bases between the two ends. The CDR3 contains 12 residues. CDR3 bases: TGCAGCGTTGGTTCTCCGGGGGATACGCAGTATTTT. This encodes CSVGSPGDTQYF.

Here the CDR3 DNA reads TGTGCCAGCAACCGGGACCCTTGGGGAGACATTCAGTACTTC. It is translated as CASNRDPWGDIQYF. The chain is built from TRBV2 and TRBJ2-4; perhaps D is TRBD1 or TRBD2 (5 bases each). Trimming took off 7 bases at V and 8 bases at J, with 18 bases between the two ends. This CDR3 region has 14 residues. Germline V CDR1 and CDR2: SNHLY, FYNNEI. Full variable domain (remainder filled in from reference TRBV2 and TRBJ2-4): EPEVTQTPSHQVTQMGQEVILRCVPISNHLYFYWYRQILGQKVEFLVSFYNNEISEKSEIFDDQFSVERPDGSNFTLKIRSTKLEDSAMYFCASNRDPWGDIQYFGAGTRLSVL.

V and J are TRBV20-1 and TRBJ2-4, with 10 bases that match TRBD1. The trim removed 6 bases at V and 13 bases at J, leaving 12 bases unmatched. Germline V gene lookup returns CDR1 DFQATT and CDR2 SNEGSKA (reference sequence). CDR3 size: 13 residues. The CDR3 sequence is CSAYRDRGEEQYF. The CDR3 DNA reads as TGCAGTGCATACCGGGACAGGGGTGAGGAGCAGTACTTC.

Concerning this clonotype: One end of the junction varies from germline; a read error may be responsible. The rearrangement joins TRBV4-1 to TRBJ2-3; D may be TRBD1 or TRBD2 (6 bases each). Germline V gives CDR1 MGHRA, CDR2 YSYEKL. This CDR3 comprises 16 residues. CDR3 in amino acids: CASSQGGGGSTDTQYF. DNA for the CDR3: TGCGCCAGCAGCCAAGGAGGAGGGGGGAGCACGGATACGCAGTATTTT.

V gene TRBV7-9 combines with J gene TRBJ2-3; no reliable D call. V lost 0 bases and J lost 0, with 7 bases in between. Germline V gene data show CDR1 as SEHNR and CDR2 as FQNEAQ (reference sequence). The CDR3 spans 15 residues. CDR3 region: CASSLARQSTDTQYF. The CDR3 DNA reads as TGTGCCAGCAGCTTAGCGAGGCAGAGCACAGATACGCAGTATTTT.

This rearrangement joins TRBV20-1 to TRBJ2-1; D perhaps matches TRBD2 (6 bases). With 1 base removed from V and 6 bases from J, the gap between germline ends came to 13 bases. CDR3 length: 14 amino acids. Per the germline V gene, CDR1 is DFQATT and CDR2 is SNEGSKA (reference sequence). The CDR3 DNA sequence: TGCAGTGCTAGAGCCGGGACTGCTCCCAATGAGCAGTTCTTC. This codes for CSARAGTAPNEQFF.

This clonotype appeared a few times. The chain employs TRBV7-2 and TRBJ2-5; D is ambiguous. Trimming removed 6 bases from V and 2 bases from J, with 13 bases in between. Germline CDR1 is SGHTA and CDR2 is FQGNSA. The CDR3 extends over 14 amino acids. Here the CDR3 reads CASSLVGRQETQYF. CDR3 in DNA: TGTGCCAGCAGTCTTGTGGGCCGTCAAGAGACCCAGTACTTC.

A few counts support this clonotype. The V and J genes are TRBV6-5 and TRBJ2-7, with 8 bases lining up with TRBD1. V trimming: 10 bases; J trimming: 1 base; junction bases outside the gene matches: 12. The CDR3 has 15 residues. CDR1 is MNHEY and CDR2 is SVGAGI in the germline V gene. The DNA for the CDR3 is TGTGCCACCAAGAAGACAGGGGAAGGTTCCTACGAGCAGTACTTC. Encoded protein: CATKKTGEGSYEQYF.

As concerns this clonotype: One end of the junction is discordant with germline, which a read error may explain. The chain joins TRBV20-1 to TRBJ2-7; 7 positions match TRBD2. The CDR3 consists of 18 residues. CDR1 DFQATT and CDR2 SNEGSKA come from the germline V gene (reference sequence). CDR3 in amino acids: CSTRPDRWDYPNFYEQYF. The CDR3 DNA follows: TGCAGTACTAGACCAGACCGTTGGGACTACCCAAACTTCTACGAGCAGTACTTC.

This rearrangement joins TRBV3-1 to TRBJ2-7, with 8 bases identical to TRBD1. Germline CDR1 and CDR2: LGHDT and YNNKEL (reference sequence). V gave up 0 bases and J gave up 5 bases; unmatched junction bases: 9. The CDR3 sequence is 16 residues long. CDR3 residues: CASSQESRTGYHEQYF. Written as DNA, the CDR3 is TGTGCCAGCAGCCAAGAGTCGAGGACAGGGTACCACGAGCAGTACTTC.

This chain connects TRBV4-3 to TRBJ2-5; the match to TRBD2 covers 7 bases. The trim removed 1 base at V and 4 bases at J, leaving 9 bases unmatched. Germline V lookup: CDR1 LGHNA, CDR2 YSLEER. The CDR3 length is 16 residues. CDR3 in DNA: TGCGCCAGCAGCCAAGTCGGCGGGAGCTCTCCAGAGACCCAGTACTTC. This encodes CASSQVGGSSPETQYF.

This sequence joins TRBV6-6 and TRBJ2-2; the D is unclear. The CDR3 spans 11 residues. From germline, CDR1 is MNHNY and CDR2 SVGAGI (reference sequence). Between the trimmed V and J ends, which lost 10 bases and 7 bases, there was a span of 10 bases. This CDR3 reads CATLLGGELFF. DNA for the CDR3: TGTGCCACGCTGTTAGGCGGGGAGCTGTTTTTT.

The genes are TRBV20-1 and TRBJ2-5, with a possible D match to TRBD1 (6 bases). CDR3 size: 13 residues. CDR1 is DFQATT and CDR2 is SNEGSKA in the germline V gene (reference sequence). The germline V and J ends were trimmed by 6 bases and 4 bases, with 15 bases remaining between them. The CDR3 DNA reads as TGCAGTGCACAGAGGGCAGGGGTAGAGACCCAGTACTTC. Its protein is CSAQRAGVETQYF.

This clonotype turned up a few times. CDR3 sequence reads: CASSFASGSIYEQYF. In DNA, the CDR3 is TGCGCCAGCAGCTTCGCTAGCGGATCGATCTACGAGCAGTACTTC. The chain links TRBV5-1 to TRBJ2-7; 7 nucleotides match TRBD2. V gave up 2 bases and J gave up 3 bases; unmatched junction bases: 8. From germline, CDR1 is SGHRS and CDR2 YFSETQ. The CDR3 has 15 residues.